Presented here are 11 T cell receptor beta chains from one specimen sequenced in a study of tumor-infiltrating lymphocytes in primary liver carcinoma. TCR beta cDNA was made from 500 ng total RNA with a constant-region primer. Sequencing libraries for TCR beta derived from three nested multiplex PCR rounds that used slightly modified ARM-PCR. Rounds one and two of PCR, each of 9 to 11 cycles, were primed with TRBV1-TRBV30 forward primers and a C-beta reverse primer. TCRdb recomputed calls from the multiplex PCR reads with MiXCR, one row per CDR3 protein. The data show about 110,000 distinct CDR3 sequences, less than 80% seen once. Unsorted bulk tissue, about 19-30 mg of it, served as the source for co-extraction of RNA and DNA. The sequenced sample was liver tumor tissue from sampling region 1. Regarding subset: tumor region T1, superior pole. These receptors were obtained from a woman aged 55-69 years with primary liver carcinoma and hepatitis B virus infection.

This clonotype was detected only once. A much larger clone is a single base away; this may be a read error. The chain recombines TRBV10-3 with TRBJ2-3, with 11 bases lining up with TRBD1. V was clipped by 6 bases and J by 5 bases; unmatched bases: 7. Germline-derived CDR1 and CDR2 are ENHRY and SYGVKD. The CDR3 has 15 amino acids. In DNA form, the CDR3 reads TGTGCCATCAGCCGGACAGGGGGCAAGCAAGATACGCAGTATTTT. Its protein product is CAISRTGGKQDTQYF.

This clonotype occurred once. This may arise from a read error, as a much more abundant clone is one base away. This chain connects TRBV4-2 to TRBJ1-4, with 7 bases fitting TRBD1. Looked up from germline, CDR1 is LGHNA and CDR2 is YNFKEQ. The CDR3 runs 17 residues. The CDR3 loop is CDSSQSAYGTANEKLFF. The CDR3 DNA reads TGTGACAGCAGCCAATCCGCTTACGGGACAGCTAATGAAAAACTGTTTTTT.

V gene TRBV5-1 combines with J gene TRBJ2-1; 7 bases line up with TRBD1. Germline assignment: CDR1 SGHRS and CDR2 YFSETQ. This CDR3 spans 15 amino acids. V gave up 6 bases and J gave up 7 bases; unmatched junction bases: 13. The CDR3 protein is CASTDMRQGRNEQFF. The CDR3 DNA sequence: TGCGCCAGCACCGACATGAGACAGGGTAGGAATGAGCAGTTCTTC.

Remarks on this clonotype: This may arise from a read error, as a much more abundant clone is one base away. The chain is built from TRBV10-3 and TRBJ2-1; possibly TRBD2 for D (5 bases). Looked up from germline, CDR1 is ENHRY and CDR2 is SYGVKD. The CDR3 sequence is 11 residues long. CDR3 DNA sequence: TGTGCCAACAGTGTGGCGGGTGAGCAGTTCTTC. Its translation is CANSVAGEQFF.

Details on this clonotype: A much larger clone lies a single base off, so this may be a read error. The CDR3 DNA follows: TGTGCCAGCAGTATAGCGGGAGGGTCGGGTGAGCAGTTCTTC. It translates to CASSIAGGSGEQFF. V usage is TRBV12-3 or TRBV12-4 and J usage is TRBJ2-1; 11 bases line up with TRBD2. The CDR3 is 14 amino acids.

The chain uses TRBV5-1 and TRBJ2-7, with D maybe TRBD2 (10 bases). In germline, CDR1 is SGHRS, CDR2 YFSETQ. Deletions cut 4 bases from V and 6 bases from J, with 29 bases between. CDR3 length: 18 amino acids. CDR3 coding DNA: TGCGCCAGCAGCCCCGGGACAGGGAACCTAGCGGGAGCAATCGAGCAGTACTTC. The encoded protein is CASSPGTGNLAGAIEQYF.

The chain carries TRBV29-1 and TRBJ2-7; 9 bases are a match to TRBD2. Unmatched junction bases numbered 8, after V lost 6 bases and J lost 5 bases. CDR3 length: 13 residues. The germline CDR1 and CDR2 sequences are SQVTM and ANQGSEA. The CDR3 sequence: CSVGGTSSNEQYF. CDR3 nucleotides: TGCAGCGTGGGTGGGACTAGCAGCAACGAGCAGTACTTC.

Points on this clonotype: A read error may explain this, as a much larger clone is one base away. The rearrangement links TRBV4-2 to TRBJ2-7, with 9 bases that match TRBD2. Per the germline V gene, CDR1 is LGHNA and CDR2 is YNFKEQ. This CDR3 region has 15 residues. CDR3 protein: CASSPRLADSNEQYF. DNA for the CDR3: TGTGCCAGCAGCCCCCGACTAGCGGACTCCAACGAGCAGTACTTC.

Of note for this clonotype: This may arise from a read error, as a much more abundant clone is one base away. This chain links TRBV29-1 with TRBJ2-5, with 12 bases identical to TRBD2. V shed 3 bases and J 2 bases; nucleotides not matched to a gene: 7. CDR1 is SQVTM and CDR2 is ANQGSEA in the germline V gene. The CDR3 sequence is 16 residues long. The CDR3 DNA follows: TGCAGCGTTGACGACTGGGGGACTAGCGGGCAAGAGACCCAGTACTTC. It yields the protein CSVDDWGTSGQETQYF.

Of note for this clonotype: Since the CDR3 does not end with the conserved phenylalanine or tryptophan, this likely comes from a read error. Because the CDR3's place on the DNA is in doubt, the DNA is left out and the CDR3 is given as listed by TCRdb. The CDR3 loop is CASSLGVTTYNEQLL. The chain employs TRBV11-1 and TRBJ2-1. CDR1 and CDR2 (germline): SGHAT, FQDESV (reference sequence). The length of the CDR3 is 15 amino acids, counting both ends.

Remarks on this clonotype: At one end, the junction sequence differs from germline, possibly due to a read error. V gene TRBV6-1 combines with J gene TRBJ2-7; D ambiguous. The CDR3 sequence is 14 residues long. CDR1 is MNHNS, CDR2 SASEGT, per germline. The DNA of the CDR3 is TGTGCCAGCGTATTTTCCGGCAACCTCTACAAGCAGTACTTC. It encodes CASVFSGNLYKQYF.